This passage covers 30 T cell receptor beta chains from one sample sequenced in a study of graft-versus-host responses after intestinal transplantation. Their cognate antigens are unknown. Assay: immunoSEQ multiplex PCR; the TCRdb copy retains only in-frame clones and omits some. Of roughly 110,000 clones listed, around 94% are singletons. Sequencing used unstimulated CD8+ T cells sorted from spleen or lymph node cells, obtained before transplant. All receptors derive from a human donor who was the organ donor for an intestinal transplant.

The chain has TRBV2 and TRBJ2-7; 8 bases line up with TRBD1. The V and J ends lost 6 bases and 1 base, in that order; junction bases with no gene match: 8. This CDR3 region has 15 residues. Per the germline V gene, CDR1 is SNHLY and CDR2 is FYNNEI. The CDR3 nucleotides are TGTGCCAGCAGCGAATGGGACAGGCGTTCCTACGAGCAGTACTTC. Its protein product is CASSEWDRRSYEQYF. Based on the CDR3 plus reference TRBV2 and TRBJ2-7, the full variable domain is EPEVTQTPSHQVTQMGQEVILRCVPISNHLYFYWYRQILGQKVEFLVSFYNNEISEKSEIFDDQFSVERPDGSNFTLKIRSTKLEDSAMYFCASSEWDRRSYEQYFGPGTRLTVT.

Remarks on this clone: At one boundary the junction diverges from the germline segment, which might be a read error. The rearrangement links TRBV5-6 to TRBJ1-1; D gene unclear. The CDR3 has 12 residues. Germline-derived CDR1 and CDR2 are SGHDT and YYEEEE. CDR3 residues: CASNLGIAEAFF. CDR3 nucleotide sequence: TGTGCCAGCAACTTGGGGATCGCTGAAGCTTTCTTT.

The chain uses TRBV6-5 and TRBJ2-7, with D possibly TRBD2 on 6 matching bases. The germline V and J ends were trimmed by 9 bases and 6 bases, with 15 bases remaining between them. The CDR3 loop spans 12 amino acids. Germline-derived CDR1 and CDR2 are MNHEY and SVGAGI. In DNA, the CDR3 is TGTGCCAGATCGCGATGCGGGATCGAGCAGTACTTC. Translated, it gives CARSRCGIEQYF.

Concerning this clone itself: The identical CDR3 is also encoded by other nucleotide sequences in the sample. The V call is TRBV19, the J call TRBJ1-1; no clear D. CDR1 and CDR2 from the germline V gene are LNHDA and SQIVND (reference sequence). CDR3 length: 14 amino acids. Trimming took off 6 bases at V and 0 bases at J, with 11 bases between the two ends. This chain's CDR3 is CASSIPGLNTEAFF. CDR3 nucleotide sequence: TGTGCCAGTAGCATACCCGGGTTGAACACTGAAGCTTTCTTT.

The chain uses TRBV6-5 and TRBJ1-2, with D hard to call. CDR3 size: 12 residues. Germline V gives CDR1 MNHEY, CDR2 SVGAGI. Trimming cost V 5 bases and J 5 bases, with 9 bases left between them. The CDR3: CASSEAGYGYTF. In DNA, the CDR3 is TGTGCCAGCAGTGAAGCGGGTTATGGCTACACCTTC.

CDR3 DNA: TGCGCCAGCAGCTGGGGGGGAGTCGGTACTGAAGCTTTCTTT. Its translation: CASSWGGVGTEAFF. The chain is built from TRBV5-1 and TRBJ1-1; D is perhaps TRBD1 (5 bases). V was trimmed by 3 bases and J by 5 bases, leaving 14 bases between them. This CDR3 has 14 amino acids. Germline V gene sequence: CDR1 SGHRS, CDR2 YFSETQ.

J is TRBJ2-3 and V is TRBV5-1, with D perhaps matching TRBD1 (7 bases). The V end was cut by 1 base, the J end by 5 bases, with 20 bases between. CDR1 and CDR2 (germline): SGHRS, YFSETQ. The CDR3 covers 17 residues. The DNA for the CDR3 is TGCGCCAGCAGCTTGTCGGACTACAGGGGAACGAAAGATACGCAGTATTTT. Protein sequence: CASSLSDYRGTKDTQYF.

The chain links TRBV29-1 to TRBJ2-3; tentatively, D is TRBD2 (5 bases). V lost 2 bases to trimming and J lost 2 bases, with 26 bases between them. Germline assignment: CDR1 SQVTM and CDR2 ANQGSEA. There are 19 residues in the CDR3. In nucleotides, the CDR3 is TGCAGCGTTGAACCCCCTTCCCCCACTAGTCCTTACCCCACAGATACGCAGTATTTT. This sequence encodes CSVEPPSPTSPYPTDTQYF.

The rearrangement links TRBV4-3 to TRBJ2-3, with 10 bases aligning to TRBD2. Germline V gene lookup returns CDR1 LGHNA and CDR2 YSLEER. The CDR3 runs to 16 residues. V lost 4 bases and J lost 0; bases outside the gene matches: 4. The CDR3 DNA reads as TGCGCCAGCAGCCTAGTACTAGCGGGGAGCACAGATACGCAGTATTTT. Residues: CASSLVLAGSTDTQYF.

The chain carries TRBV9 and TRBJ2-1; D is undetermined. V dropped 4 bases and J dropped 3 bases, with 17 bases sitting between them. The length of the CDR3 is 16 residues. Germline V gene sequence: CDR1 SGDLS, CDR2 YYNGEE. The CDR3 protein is CASSPRSSINYNEQFF. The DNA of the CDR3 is TGTGCCAGCAGCCCCCGCTCATCCATCAACTACAATGAGCAGTTCTTC. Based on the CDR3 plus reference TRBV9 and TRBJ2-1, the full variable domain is DSGVTQTPKHLITATGQRVTLRCSPRSGDLSVYWYQQSLDQGLQFLIQYYNGEERAKGNILERFSAQQFPDLHSELNLSSLELGDSALYFCASSPRSSINYNEQFFGPGTRLTVL.

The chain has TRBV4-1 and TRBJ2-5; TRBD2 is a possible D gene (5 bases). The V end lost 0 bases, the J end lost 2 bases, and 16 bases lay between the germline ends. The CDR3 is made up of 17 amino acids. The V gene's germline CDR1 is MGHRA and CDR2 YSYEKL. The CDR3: CASSQDQASFTQETQYF. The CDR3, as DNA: TGCGCCAGCAGCCAAGATCAGGCTAGCTTTACACAAGAGACCCAGTACTTC.

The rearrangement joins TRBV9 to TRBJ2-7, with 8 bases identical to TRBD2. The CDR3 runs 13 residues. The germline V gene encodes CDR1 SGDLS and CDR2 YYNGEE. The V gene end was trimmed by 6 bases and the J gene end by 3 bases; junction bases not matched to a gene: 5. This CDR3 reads CASTPLADYEQYF. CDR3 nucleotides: TGTGCCAGCACCCCACTAGCGGACTACGAGCAGTACTTC. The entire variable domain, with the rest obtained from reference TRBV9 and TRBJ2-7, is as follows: DSGVTQTPKHLITATGQRVTLRCSPRSGDLSVYWYQQSLDQGLQFLIQYYNGEERAKGNILERFSAQQFPDLHSELNLSSLELGDSALYFCASTPLADYEQYFGPGTRLTVT.

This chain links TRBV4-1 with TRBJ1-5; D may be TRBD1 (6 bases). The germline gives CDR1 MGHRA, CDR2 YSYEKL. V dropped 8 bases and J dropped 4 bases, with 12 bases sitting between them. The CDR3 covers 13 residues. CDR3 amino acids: CASARGLNQPQHF. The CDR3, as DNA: TGCGCCAGCGCCAGGGGTTTAAATCAGCCCCAGCATTTT.

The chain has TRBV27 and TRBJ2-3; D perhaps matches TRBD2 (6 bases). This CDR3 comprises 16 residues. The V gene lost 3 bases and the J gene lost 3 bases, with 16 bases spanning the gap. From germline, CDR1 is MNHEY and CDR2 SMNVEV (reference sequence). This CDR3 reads CASSFSWRLATDTQYF. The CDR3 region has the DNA TGTGCCAGCAGTTTTTCCTGGCGGCTAGCGACAGATACGCAGTATTTT.

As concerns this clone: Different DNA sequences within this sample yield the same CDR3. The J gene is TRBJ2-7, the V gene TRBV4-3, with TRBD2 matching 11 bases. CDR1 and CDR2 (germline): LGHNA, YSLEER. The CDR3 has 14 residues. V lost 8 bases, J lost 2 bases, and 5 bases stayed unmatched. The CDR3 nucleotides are TGCGCCAGCTCCCCGGGACTAGCGGCCTACGAGCAGTACTTC. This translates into CASSPGLAAYEQYF.

CDR3 in DNA: TGTGCCAGCAGTTTCCAGGGAACCGGGGAGCTGTTTTTT. Its translation is CASSFQGTGELFF. The chain carries TRBV28 and TRBJ2-2; possible D gene TRBD1, 5 bases. Germline loops: CDR1 MDHEN, CDR2 SYDVKM. This CDR3 contains 13 residues. Trimming removed 3 bases from V and 5 bases from J, with 7 bases in between.

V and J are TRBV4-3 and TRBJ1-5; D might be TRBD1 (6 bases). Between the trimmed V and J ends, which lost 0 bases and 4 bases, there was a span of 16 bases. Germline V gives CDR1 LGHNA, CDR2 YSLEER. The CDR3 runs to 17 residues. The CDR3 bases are TGCGCCAGCAGCCAAGACCCCGGGACATACACAAATCAGCCCCAGCATTTT. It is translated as CASSQDPGTYTNQPQHF.

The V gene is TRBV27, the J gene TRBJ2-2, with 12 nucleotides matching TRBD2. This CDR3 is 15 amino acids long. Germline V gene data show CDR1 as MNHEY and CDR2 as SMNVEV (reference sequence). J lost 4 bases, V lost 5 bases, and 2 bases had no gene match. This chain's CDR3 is CASSGLAGSTGELFF. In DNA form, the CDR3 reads TGTGCCAGCAGTGGACTAGCGGGAAGCACCGGGGAGCTGTTTTTT.

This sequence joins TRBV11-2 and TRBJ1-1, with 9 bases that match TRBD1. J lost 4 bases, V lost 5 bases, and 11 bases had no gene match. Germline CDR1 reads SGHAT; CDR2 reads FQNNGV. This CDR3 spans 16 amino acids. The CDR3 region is CASSPRDRDEGTEAFF. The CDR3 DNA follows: TGTGCCAGCAGCCCTCGGGACAGGGACGAAGGCACTGAAGCTTTCTTT.

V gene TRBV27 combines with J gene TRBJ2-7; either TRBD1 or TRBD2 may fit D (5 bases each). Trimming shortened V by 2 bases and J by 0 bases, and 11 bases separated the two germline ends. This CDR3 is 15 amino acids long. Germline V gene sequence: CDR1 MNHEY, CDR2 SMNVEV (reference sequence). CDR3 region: CASSLRIGTSYEQYF. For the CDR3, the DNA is TGTGCCAGCAGTTTAAGGATAGGGACCTCCTACGAGCAGTACTTC.

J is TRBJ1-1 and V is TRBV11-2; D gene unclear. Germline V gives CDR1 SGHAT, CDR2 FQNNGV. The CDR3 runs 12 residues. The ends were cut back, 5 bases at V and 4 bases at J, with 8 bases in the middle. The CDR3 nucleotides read TGTGCCAGCAGCGCGGTGGCCACTGAAGCTTTCTTT. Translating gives CASSAVATEAFF.

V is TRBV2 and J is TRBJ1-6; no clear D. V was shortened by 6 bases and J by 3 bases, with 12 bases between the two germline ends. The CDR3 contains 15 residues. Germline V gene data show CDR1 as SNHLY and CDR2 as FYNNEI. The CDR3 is CASSLSGDYNSPLHF. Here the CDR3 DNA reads TGTGCCAGCAGCCTTTCCGGAGACTATAATTCACCCCTCCACTTT.

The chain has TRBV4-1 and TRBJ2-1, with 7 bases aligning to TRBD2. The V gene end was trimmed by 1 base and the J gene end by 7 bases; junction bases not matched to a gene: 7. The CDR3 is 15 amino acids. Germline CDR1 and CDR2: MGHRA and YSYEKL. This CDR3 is CASSQVRTRPNEQFF. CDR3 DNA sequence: TGCGCCAGCAGCCAAGTACGGACTAGGCCAAATGAGCAGTTCTTC.

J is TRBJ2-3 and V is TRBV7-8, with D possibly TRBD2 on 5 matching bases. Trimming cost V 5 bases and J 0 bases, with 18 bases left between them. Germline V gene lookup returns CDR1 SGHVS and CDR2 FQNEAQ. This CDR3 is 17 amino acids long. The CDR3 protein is CASSPPPEADSTDTQYF. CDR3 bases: TGTGCCAGCAGCCCCCCGCCGGAAGCGGACAGCACAGATACGCAGTATTTT.

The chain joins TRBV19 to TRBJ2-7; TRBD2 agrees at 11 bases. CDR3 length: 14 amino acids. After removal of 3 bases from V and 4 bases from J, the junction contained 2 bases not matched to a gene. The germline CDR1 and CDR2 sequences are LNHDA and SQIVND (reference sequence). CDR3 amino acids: CASSITSGGYEQYF. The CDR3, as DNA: TGTGCCAGTAGTATTACTAGCGGGGGATACGAGCAGTACTTC.

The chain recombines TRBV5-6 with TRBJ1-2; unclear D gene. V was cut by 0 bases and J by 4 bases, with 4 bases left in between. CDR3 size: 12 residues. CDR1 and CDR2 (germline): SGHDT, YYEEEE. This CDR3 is CASSLDSYGYTF. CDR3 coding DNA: TGTGCCAGCAGCTTGGACAGCTATGGCTACACCTTC. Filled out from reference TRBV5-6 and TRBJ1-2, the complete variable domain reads DAGVTQSPTHLIKTRGQQVTLRCSPKSGHDTVSWYQQALGQGPQFIFQYYEEEERQRGNFPDRFSGHQFPNYSSELNVNALLLGDSALYLCASSLDSYGYTFGSGTRLTVV.

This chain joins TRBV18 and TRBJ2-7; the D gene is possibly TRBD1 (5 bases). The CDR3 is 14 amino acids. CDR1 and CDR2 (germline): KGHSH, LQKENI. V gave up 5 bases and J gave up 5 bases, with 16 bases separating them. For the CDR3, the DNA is TGTGCCAGCTCAGGCTCATCAGGGTGGGACGAGCAGTACTTC. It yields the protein CASSGSSGWDEQYF.

CDR3 sequence reads: CATKSGASINQPQHF. DNA of the CDR3: TGTGCCACCAAGTCGGGGGCGTCGATCAATCAGCCCCAGCATTTT. This chain joins TRBV28 and TRBJ1-5, with D possibly being TRBD1 (6 bases). V was trimmed by 10 bases and J by 3 bases, leaving 19 bases between them. The CDR3 consists of 15 residues. CDR1 MDHEN and CDR2 SYDVKM come from the germline V gene.

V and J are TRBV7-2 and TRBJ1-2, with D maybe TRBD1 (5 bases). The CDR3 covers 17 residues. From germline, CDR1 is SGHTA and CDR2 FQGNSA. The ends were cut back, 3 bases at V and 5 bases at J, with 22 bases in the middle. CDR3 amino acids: CASSLRGDIPDIYGYTF. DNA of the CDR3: TGTGCCAGCAGCTTGAGGGGAGACATCCCCGATATTTATGGCTACACCTTC.

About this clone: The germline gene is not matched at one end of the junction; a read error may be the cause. The CDR3 region is CANSLDSLNTEAFF. Here the CDR3 DNA reads TGTGCCAACAGCTTAGACAGTTTGAACACTGAAGCTTTCTTT. The V and J genes are TRBV7-9 and TRBJ1-1, with D perhaps TRBD1 (5 bases). Per the germline V gene, CDR1 is SEHNR and CDR2 is FQNEAQ (reference sequence). CDR3 size: 14 residues.